This note documents a single TCR beta chain sequence. Its target is not known. Method: immunoSEQ multiplex PCR; TCRdb's copy keeps in-frame clones and lacks some. This repertoire shows around 150,000 clones, more than 75% found once; its top ten account for roughly 4.3%. CDR3 length: 16 amino acids. Germline CDR1 and CDR2: KGHSH and LQKENI. Trimming removed 5 bases from V and 5 bases from J; junction bases left unmatched: 8. This specimen comes from a study of T cell responses to AZD1222 COVID-19 vaccine. Study outcomes and limitations: Donors in the cohort were predominantly white British and more often female, and clonal diversity was possibly underestimated. The study sampled repertoires only after the peak T cell response. Mapped onto spike, vaccine-associated CD4 TCRs spanned it and were dominant at 160-218 and 743-854.

The TCR originated in an adult in good health. The rearrangement joins TRBV18 to TRBJ2-3; 12 bases fit TRBD2. The specimen comprised peripheral blood, sampled on day 0 of AZD1222 vaccination. In DNA form, the CDR3 reads TGTGCCAGCTCATCGACTAGCGGGGGAGGGAAAGATACGCAGTATTTT. Protein product: CASSSTSGGGKDTQYF.